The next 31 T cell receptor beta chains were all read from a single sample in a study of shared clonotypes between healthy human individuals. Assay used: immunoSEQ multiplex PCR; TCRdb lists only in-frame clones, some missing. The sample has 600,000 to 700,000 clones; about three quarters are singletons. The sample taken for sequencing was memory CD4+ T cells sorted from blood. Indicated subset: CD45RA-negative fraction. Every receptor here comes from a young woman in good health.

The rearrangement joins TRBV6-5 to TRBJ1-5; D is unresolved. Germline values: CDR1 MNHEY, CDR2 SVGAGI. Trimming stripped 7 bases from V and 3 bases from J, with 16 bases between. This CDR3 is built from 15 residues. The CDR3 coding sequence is TGTGCCAGCACCGAAAGGGCTTCTGTCAATCAGCCCCAGCATTTT. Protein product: CASTERASVNQPQHF.

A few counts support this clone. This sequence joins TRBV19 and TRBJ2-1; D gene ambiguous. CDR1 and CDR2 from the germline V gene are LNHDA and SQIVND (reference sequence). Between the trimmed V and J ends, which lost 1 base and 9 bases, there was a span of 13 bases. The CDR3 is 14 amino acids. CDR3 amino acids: CASSIGVERSEQFF. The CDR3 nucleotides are TGTGCCAGTAGTATAGGAGTAGAACGGAGTGAGCAGTTCTTC.

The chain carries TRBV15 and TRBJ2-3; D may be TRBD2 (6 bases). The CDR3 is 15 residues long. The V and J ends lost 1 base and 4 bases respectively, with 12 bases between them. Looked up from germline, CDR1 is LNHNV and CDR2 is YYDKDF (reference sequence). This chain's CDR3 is CATSRAGTVADTQYF. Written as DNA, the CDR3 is TGTGCCACCAGCAGAGCCGGGACTGTCGCAGATACGCAGTATTTT.

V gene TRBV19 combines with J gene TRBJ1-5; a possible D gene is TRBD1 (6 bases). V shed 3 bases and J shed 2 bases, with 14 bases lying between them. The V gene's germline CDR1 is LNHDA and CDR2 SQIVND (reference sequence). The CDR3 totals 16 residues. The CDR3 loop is CASSIGGGAGNQPQHF. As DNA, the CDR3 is TGTGCCAGTAGTATCGGTGGGGGGGCTGGCAATCAGCCCCAGCATTTT.

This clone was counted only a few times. The CDR3 DNA sequence: TGCGCCAGCAGCTTGGTCGGGACAGGGGACCACGAGCAGTACTTC. Amino acid sequence: CASSLVGTGDHEQYF. V usage is TRBV5-1 and J usage is TRBJ2-7, with 10 bases identical to TRBD1. J lost 5 bases, V lost 0 bases, and 5 bases had no gene match. CDR3 size: 15 residues. Germline assignment: CDR1 SGHRS and CDR2 YFSETQ.

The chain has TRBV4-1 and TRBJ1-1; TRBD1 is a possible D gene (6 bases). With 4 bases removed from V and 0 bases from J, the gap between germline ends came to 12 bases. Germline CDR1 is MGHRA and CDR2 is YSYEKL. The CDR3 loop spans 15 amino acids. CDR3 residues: CASSRIGGLNTEAFF. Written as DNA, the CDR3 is TGCGCCAGCAGCCGGATAGGGGGACTGAACACTGAAGCTTTCTTT.

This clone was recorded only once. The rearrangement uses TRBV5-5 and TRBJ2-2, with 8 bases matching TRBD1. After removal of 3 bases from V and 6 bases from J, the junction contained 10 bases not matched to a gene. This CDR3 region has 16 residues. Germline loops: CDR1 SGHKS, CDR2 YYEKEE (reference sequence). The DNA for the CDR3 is TGTGCCAGCAGCTCCCTCTTTGGACAGGGTCCCGGGGAGCTGTTTTTT. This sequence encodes CASSSLFGQGPGELFF.

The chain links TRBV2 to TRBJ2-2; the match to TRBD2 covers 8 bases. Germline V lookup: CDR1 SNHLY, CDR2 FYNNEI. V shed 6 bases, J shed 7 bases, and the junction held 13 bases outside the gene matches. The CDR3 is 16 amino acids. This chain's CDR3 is CASRVGNSGISGELFF. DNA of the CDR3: TGTGCCAGCAGAGTAGGGAATAGCGGGATAAGCGGGGAGCTGTTTTTT.

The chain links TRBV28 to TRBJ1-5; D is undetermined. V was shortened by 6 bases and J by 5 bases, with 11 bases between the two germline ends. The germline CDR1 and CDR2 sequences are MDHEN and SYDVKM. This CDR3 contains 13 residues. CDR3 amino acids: CASRPRVYQPQHF. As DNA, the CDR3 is TGTGCCAGCAGGCCCCGGGTATATCAGCCCCAGCATTTT.

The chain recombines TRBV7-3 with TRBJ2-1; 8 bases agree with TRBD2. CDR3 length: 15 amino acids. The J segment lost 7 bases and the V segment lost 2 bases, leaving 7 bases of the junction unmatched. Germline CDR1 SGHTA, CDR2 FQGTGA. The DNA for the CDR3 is TGTGCCAGCAGCTTAGGGGGACTAGTAGTAAATGAGCAGTTCTTC. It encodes CASSLGGLVVNEQFF. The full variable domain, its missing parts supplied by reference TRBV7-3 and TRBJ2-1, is GAGVSQTPSNKVTEKGKYVELRCDPISGHTALYWYRQSLGQGPEFLIYFQGTGAADDSGLPNDRFFAVRPEGSVSTLKIQRTERGDSAVYLCASSLGGLVVNEQFFGPGTRLTVL.

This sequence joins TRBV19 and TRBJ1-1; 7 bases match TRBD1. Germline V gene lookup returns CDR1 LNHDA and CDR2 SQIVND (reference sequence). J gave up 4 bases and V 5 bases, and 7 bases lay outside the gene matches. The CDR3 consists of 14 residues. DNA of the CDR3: TGTGCCAGTAGTTCAGGGGGAGGAGGCACTGAAGCTTTCTTT. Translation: CASSSGGGGTEAFF.

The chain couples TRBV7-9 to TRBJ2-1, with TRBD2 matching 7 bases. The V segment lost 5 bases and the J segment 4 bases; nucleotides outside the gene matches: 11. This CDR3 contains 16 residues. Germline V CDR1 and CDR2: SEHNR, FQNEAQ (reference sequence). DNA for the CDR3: TGTGCCAGCAGCCCTCCTGGCGGGAGCCAATACAATGAGCAGTTCTTC. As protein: CASSPPGGSQYNEQFF.

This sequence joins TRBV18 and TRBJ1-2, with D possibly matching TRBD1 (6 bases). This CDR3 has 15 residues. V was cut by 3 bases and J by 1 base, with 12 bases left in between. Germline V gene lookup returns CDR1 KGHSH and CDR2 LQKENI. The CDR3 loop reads CASSPVAGDNYGYTF. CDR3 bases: TGTGCCAGCTCACCCGTGGCAGGGGATAACTATGGCTACACCTTC.

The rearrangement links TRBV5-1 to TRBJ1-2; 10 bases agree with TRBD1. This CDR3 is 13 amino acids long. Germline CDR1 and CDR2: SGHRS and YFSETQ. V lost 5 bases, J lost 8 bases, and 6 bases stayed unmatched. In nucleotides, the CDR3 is TGCGCCAGCAGTTCCGGGACAGGGGACGGCTACACCTTC. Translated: CASSSGTGDGYTF.

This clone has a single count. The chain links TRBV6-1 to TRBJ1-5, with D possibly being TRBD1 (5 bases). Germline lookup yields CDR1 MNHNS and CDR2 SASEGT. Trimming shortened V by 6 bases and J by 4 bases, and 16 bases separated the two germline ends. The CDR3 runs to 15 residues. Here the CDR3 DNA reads TGTGCCAGCAGAGTCGGGAGGGACTTTAATCAGCCCCAGCATTTT. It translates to CASRVGRDFNQPQHF.

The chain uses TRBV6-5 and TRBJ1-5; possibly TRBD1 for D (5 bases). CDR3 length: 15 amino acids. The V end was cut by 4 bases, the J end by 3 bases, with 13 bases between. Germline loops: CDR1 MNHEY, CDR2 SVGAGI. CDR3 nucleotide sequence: TGTGCCAGCAGTTCCCTCCTCGGGGCCAATCAGCCCCAGCATTTT. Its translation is CASSSLLGANQPQHF.

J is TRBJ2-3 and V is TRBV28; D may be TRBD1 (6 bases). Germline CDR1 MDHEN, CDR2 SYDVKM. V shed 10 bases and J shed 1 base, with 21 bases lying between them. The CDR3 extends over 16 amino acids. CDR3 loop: CATYHPRGIGTDTQYF. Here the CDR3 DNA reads TGTGCCACTTATCACCCCAGGGGAATTGGCACAGATACGCAGTATTTT.

As DNA, the CDR3 is TGTGCCAGCAGCTTGTTCAGGGATTTAGAAAAACTGTTTTTT. This codes for CASSLFRDLEKLFF. V gene TRBV5-6 combines with J gene TRBJ1-4; the D gene is possibly TRBD1 (5 bases). The CDR3 sequence is 14 residues long. CDR1 is SGHDT and CDR2 is YYEEEE in the germline V gene. V was clipped by 1 base and J by 8 bases, with 12 bases between them.

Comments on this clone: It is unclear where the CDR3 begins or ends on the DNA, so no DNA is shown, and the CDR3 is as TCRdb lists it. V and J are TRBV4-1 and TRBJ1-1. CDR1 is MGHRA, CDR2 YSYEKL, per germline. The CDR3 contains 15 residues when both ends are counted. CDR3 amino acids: CASSQGFGAGLEAFF.

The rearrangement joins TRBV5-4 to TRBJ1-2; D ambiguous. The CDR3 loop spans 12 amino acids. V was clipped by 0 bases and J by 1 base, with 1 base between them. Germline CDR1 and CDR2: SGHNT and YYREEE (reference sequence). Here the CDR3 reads CASSLDNYGYTF. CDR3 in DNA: TGTGCCAGCAGCTTGGATAACTATGGCTACACCTTC.

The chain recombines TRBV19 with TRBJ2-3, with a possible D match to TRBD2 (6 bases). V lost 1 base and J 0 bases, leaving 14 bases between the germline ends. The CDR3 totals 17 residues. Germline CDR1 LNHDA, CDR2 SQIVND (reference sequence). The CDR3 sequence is CASSIVGASESTDTQYF. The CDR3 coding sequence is TGTGCCAGTAGTATAGTAGGGGCTAGCGAAAGCACAGATACGCAGTATTTT.

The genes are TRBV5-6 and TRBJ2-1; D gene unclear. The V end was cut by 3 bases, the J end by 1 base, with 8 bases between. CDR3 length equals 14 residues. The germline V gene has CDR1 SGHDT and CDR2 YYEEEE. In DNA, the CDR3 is TGTGCCAGCAGCTCCGACTGGTCCTACAATGAGCAGTTCTTC. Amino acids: CASSSDWSYNEQFF.

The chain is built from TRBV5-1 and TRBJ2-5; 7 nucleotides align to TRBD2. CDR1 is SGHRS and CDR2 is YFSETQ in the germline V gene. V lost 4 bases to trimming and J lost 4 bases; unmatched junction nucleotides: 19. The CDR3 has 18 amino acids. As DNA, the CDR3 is TGCGCCAGCAGCCCGGGACTATTGGTTTTCCGAGGGGTAGAGACCCAGTACTTC. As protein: CASSPGLLVFRGVETQYF.

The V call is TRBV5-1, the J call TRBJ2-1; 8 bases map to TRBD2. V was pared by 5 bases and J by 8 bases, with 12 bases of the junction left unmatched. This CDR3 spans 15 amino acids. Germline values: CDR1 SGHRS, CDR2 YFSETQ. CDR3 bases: TGCGCCAGCAGACCTACCGGGACTAGGTTATATGAGCAGTTCTTC. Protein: CASRPTGTRLYEQFF.

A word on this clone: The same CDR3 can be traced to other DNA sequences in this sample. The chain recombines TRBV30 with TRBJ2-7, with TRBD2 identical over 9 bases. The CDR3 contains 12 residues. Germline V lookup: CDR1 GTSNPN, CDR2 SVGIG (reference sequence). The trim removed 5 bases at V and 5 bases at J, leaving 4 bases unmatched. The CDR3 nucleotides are TGTGCCTGGGGCGGGAGGGCGCACGAGCAGTACTTC. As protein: CAWGGRAHEQYF.

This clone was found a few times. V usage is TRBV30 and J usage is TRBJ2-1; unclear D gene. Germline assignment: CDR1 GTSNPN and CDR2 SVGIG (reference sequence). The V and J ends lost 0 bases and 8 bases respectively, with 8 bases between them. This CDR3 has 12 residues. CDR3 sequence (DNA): TGTGCCTGGAGTGTACTTGGTGATGAGCAGTTCTTC. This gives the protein CAWSVLGDEQFF.

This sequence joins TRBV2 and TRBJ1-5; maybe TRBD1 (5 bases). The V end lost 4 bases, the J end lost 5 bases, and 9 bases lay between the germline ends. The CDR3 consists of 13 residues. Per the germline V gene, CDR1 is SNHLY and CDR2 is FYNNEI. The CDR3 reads CASSVTEYQPQHF. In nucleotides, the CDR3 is TGTGCCAGCAGTGTGACAGAGTATCAGCCCCAGCATTTT.

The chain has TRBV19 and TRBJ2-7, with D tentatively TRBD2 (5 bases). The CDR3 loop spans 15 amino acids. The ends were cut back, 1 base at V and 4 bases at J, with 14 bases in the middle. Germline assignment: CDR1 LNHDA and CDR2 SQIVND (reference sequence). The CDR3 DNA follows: TGTGCCAGTAGTATAGGTGGCGGGTTAAGTTACGAGCAGTACTTC. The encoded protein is CASSIGGGLSYEQYF.

As DNA, the CDR3 is TGTGCCTGGAGTGGCAGCTCCTCCTACAATGAGCAGTTCTTC. Translated, it gives CAWSGSSSYNEQFF. This chain joins TRBV30 and TRBJ2-1; D not resolved. Trimming removed 1 base from V and 0 bases from J, with 7 bases in between. This CDR3 is built from 14 residues. Germline V gene data show CDR1 as GTSNPN and CDR2 as SVGIG (reference sequence).

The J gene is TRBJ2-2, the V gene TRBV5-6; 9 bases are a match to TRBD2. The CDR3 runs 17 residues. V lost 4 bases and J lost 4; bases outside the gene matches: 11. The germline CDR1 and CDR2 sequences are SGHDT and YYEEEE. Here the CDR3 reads CASSPWREGRVTGELFF. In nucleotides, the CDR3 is TGTGCCAGCAGCCCCTGGCGGGAGGGCCGAGTCACCGGGGAGCTGTTTTTT.

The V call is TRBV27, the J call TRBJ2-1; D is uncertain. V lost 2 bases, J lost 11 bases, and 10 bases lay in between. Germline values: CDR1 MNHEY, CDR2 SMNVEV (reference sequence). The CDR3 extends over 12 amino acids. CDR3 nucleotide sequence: TGTGCCAGCAGTTTACCTGGTACCCAGCAGTTCTTC. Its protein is CASSLPGTQQFF.